The text below deals with one T cell receptor (beta chain). Its antigen is as yet unknown. The sample belongs to a study of cytomegalovirus exposure and HLA in healthy donors. The study's findings and limits: In vitro, three CMV-associated chains proved specific for CMV antigens. No immune exposure information besides CMV serostatus was available.

Germline V lookup: CDR1 LNHDA, CDR2 SQIVND (reference sequence). V gave up 3 bases and J gave up 4 bases, with 13 bases separating them. The CDR3 is made up of 15 amino acids. Healthy bone marrow donors made up the donor group. In nominal health when sampled, donors likely had unrecorded immune exposures nonetheless. PCR involved 60 Vbeta and 13 Jbeta primers. The assay was immunoSEQ multiplex PCR, and TCRdb's table has in-frame clones only and misses some. The table lists approximately 190,000 clones, about 80% of them singletons. Sequences were obtained from PBMCs. This TCR was sampled from a woman in her fifties or sixties in good health and CMV-seropositive. The V gene is TRBV19, the J gene TRBJ2-1, with TRBD2 as a possible D gene (6 bases). This CDR3 reads CASSIGGAKYNEQFF. CDR3 bases: TGTGCCAGTAGTATCGGAGGGGCGAAGTACAATGAGCAGTTCTTC.